This TCR beta chain was observed in a study of a mutant IDH1 vaccine in newly diagnosed glioma. Study context: Sex among treated patients split 62.5% male, about 38% female; mean age was approximately 40 years. Patients previously underwent radiotherapy, temozolomide, or both, and most underwent both. Study-level findings and limits: A vaccine-induced immune response developed in more than 85% of the patients. Seemingly, pseudoprogression had no relation to changes in the top peripheral T cell clonotypes.

As to time point: baseline, week 1 (first vaccination visit). Treatment described: pre-vaccination baseline after standard-of-care therapy. Note on this clone: Its antigen is unknown.

In germline, CDR1 is MNHNS, CDR2 SASEGT. The CDR3 consists of 15 residues. Between the trimmed V and J ends, which lost 0 bases and 4 bases, there was a span of 12 bases. Method: immunoSEQ multiplex PCR; TCRdb's copy keeps in-frame clones and lacks some. In the table there are some 50,000 clones, roughly 89% of which are singletons. Sequenced material: PBMCs, taken from a glioma patient treated with radiotherapy, temozolomide or both. This sequence joins TRBV6-1 and TRBJ1-1; maybe TRBD1 (5 bases). The TCR originated in a middle-aged man with glioma. CDR3 coding DNA: TGTGCCAGCAGTGAAGCGGCGGGGCGGACCACTGAAGCTTTCTTT. Translated, it gives CASSEAAGRTTEAFF.